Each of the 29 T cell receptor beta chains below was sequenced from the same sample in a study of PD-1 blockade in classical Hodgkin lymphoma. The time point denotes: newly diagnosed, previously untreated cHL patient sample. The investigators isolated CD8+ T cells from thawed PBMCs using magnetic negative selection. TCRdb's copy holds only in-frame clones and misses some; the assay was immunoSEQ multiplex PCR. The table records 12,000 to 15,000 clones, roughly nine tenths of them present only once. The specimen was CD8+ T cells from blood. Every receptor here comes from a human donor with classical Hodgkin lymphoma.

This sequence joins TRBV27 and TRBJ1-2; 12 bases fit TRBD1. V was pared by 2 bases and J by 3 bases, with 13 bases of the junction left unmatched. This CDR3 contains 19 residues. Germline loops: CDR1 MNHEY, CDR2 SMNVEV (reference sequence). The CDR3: CASSLGFGTGGPLHYGYTF. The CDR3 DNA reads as TGTGCCAGCAGTTTAGGTTTCGGGACAGGGGGCCCTCTTCACTATGGCTACACCTTC.

DNA for the CDR3: TGCGCCAGCAGCCAAGCCCCCGGACAGGGGACCGGGGAGCTGTTTTTT. Its protein is CASSQAPGQGTGELFF. The rearrangement joins TRBV4-1 to TRBJ2-2, with TRBD1 matching 9 bases. With V trimmed by 1 base and J by 5 bases, 5 bases remained unmatched. The germline CDR1 and CDR2 sequences are MGHRA and YSYEKL. The CDR3 consists of 16 residues.

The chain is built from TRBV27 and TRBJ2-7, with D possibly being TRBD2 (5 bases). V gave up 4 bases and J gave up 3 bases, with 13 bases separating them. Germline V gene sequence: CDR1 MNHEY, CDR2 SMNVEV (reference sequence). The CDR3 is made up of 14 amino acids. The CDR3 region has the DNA TGTGCCAGCAGTTCATCGGGGTACTACTACGAGCAGTACTTC. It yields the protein CASSSSGYYYEQYF.

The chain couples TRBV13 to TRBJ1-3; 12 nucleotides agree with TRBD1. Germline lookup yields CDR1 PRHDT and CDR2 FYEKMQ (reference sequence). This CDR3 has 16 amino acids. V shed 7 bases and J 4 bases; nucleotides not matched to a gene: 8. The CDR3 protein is CASTHGTGGLGNTIYF. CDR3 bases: TGTGCCAGCACCCATGGGACAGGGGGCTTGGGAAACACCATATATTTT.

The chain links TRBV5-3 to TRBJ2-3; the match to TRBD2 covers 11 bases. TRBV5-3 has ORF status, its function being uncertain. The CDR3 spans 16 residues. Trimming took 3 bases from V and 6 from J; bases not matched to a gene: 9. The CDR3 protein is CARSCRLAGRGDTQYF. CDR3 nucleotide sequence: TGTGCCAGAAGCTGCCGACTAGCGGGGAGGGGGGATACGCAGTATTTT.

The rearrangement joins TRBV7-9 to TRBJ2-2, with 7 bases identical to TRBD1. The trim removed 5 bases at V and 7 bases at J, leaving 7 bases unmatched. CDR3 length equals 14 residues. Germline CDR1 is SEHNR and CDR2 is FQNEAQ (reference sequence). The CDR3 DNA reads TGTGCCAGCAGCATCCGGGACAGTGGCGGGGAGCTGTTTTTT. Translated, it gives CASSIRDSGGELFF.

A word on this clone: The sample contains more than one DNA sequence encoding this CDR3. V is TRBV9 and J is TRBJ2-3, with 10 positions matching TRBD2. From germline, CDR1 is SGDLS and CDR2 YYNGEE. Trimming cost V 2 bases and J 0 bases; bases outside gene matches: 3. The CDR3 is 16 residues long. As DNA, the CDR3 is TGTGCCAGCAGCGTGCTAGCGGGGGTAAGCACAGATACGCAGTATTTT. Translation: CASSVLAGVSTDTQYF.

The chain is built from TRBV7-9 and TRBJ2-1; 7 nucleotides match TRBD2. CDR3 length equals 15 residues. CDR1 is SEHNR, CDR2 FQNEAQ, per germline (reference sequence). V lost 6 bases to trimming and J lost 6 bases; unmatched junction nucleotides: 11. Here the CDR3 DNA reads TGTGCCAGCAGTCGCACGGGGGGTCCGCGCAATGAGCAGTTCTTC. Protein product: CASSRTGGPRNEQFF. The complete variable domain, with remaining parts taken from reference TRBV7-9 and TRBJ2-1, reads DTGVSQNPRHKITKRGQNVTFRCDPISEHNRLYWYRQTLGQGPEFLTYFQNEAQLEKSRLLSDRFSAERPKGSFSTLEIQRTEQGDSAMYLCASSRTGGPRNEQFFGPGTRLTVL.

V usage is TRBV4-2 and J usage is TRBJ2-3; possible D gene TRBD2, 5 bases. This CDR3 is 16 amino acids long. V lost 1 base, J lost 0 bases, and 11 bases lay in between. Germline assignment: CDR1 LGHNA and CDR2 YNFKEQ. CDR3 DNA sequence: TGTGCCAGCAGCCAAGGAAGCGGTGCTAGCACAGATACGCAGTATTTT. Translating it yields CASSQGSGASTDTQYF.

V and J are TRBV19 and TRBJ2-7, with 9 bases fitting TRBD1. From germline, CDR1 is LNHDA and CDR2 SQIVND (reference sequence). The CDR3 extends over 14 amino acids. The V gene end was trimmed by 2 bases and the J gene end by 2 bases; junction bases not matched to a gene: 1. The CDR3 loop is CASSIRDRAYEQYF. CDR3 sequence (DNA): TGTGCCAGTAGTATAAGGGACAGGGCCTACGAGCAGTACTTC. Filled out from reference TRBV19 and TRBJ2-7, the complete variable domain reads DGGITQSPKYLFRKEGQNVTLSCEQNLNHDAMYWYRQDPGQGLRLIYYSQIVNDFQKGDIAEGYSVSREKKESFPLTVTSAQKNPTAFYLCASSIRDRAYEQYFGPGTRLTVT.

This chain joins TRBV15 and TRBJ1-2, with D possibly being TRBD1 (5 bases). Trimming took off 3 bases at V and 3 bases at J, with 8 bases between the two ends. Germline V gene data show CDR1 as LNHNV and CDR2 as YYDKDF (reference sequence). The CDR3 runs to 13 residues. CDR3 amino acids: CATSSGTDYGYTF. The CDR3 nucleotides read TGTGCCACCAGCAGTGGGACGGACTATGGCTACACCTTC.

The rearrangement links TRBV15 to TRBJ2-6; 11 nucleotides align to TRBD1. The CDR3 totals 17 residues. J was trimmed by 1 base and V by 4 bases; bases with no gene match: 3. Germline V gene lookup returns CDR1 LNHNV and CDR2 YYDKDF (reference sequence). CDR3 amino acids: CATSTWDRGSGANVLTF. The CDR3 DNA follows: TGTGCCACCAGCACCTGGGACAGGGGGTCTGGGGCCAACGTCCTGACTTTC.

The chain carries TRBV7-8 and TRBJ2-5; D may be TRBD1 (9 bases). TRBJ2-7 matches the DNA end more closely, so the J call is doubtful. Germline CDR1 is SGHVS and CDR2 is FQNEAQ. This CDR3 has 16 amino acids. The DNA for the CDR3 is TGTGCCAGCAGCCGCATAGCGGGACAGGGTATGAACGAGCAGTACTTC. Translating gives CASSRIAGQGMNEQYF.

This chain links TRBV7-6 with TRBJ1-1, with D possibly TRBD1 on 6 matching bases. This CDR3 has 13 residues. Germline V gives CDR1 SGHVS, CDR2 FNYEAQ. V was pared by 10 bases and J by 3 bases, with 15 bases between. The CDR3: CAIKGGEDTEAFF. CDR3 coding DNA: TGTGCCATCAAAGGGGGGGAGGACACTGAAGCTTTCTTT.

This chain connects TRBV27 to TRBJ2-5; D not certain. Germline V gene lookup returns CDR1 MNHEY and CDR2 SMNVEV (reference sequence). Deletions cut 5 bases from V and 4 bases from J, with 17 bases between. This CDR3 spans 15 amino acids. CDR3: CASSPLVLDVETQYF. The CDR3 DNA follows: TGTGCCAGCAGTCCCTTAGTGCTAGACGTAGAGACCCAGTACTTC.

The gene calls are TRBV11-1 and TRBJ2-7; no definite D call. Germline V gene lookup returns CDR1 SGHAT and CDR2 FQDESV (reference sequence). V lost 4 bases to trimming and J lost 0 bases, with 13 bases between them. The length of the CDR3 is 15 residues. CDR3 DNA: TGTGCCAGCAGCTCCCGGGCCGCTTTCTCCTACGAGCAGTACTTC. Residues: CASSSRAAFSYEQYF.

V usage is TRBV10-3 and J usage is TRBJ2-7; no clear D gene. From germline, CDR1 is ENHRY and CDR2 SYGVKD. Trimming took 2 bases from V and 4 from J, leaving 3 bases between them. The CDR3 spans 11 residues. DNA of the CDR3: TGTGCCATCAGTGAGGATTACGAGCAGTACTTC. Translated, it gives CAISEDYEQYF.

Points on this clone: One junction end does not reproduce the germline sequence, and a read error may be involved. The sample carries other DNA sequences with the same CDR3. CDR3 residues: CASSQAGVHGYTF. The CDR3 DNA is TGTGCCAGCAGCCAAGCGGGGGTACATGGTTACACCTTC. The chain recombines TRBV14 with TRBJ1-2; D is perhaps TRBD1 (5 bases). The CDR3 has 13 amino acids. Germline CDR1 and CDR2: SGHDN and FVKESK.

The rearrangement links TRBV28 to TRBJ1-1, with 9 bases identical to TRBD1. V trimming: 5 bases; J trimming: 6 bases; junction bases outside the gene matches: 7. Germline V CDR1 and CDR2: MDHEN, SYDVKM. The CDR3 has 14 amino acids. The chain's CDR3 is CASSARQGGSEAFF. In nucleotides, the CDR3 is TGTGCCAGCAGTGCTAGACAGGGGGGGTCTGAAGCTTTCTTT.

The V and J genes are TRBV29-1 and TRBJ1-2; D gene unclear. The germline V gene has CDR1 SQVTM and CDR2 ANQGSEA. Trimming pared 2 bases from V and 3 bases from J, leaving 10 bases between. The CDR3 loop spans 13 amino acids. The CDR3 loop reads CSVELGFDYGYTF. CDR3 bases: TGCAGCGTTGAACTGGGCTTCGACTATGGCTACACCTTC.

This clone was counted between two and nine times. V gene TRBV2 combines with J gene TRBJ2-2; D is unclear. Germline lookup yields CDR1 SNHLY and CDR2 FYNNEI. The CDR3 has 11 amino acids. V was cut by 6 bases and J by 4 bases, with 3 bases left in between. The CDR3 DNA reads TGTGCCAGCAGATTCACCGGGGAGCTGTTTTTT. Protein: CASRFTGELFF.

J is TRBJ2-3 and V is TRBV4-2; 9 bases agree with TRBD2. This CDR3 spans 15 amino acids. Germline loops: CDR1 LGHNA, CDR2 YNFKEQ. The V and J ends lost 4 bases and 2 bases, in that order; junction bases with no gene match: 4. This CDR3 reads CASSPRLADTDTQYF. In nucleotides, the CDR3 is TGTGCCAGCAGCCCTAGACTAGCGGACACAGATACGCAGTATTTT.

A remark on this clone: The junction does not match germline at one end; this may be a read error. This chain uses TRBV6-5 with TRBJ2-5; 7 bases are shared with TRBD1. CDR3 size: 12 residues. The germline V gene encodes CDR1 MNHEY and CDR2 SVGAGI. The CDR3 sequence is CASSLGDSFLHF. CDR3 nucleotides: TGTGCCAGCAGTTTGGGGGACAGCTTTCTTCACTTC.

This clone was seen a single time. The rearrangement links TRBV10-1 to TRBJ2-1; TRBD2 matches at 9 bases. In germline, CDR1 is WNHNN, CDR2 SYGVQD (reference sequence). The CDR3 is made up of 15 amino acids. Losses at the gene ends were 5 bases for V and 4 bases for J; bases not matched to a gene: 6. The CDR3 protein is CASSHPGLAYNEQFF. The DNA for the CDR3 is TGCGCCAGCAGTCACCCGGGACTAGCATACAATGAGCAGTTCTTC.

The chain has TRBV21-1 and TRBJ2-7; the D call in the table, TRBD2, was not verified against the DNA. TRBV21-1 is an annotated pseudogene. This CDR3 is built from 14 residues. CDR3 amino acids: CASSFPRDYLRKYV. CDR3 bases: TGTGCCAGCAGCTTCCCCCGGGACTACCTACGAAAGTACGTC.

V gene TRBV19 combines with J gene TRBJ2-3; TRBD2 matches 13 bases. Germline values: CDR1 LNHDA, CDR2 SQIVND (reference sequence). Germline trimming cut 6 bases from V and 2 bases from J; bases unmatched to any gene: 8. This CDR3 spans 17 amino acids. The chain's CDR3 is CASRRLAGGHSTDTQYF. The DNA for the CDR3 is TGTGCCAGTAGGAGACTAGCGGGAGGCCACTCCACAGATACGCAGTATTTT.

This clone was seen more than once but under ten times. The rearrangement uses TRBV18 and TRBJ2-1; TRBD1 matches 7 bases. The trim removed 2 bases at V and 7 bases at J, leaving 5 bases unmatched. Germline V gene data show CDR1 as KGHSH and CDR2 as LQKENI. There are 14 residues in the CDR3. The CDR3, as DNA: TGTGCCAGCTCACCAGATGACAGGGCGAATGAGCAGTTCTTC. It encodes CASSPDDRANEQFF.

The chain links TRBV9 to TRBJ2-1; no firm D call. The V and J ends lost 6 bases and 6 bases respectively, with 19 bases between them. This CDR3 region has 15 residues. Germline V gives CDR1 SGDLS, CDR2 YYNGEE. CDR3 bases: TGTGCCAGCAACAACCACCGAACGGAGACCAATGAGCAGTTCTTC. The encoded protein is CASNNHRTETNEQFF.

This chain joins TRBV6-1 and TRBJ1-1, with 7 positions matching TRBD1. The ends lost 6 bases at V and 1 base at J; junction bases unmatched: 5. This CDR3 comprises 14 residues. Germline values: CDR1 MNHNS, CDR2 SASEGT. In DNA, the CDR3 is TGTGCCAGCAGGACCCAGGGGGGGAACACTGAAGCTTTCTTT. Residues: CASRTQGGNTEAFF.